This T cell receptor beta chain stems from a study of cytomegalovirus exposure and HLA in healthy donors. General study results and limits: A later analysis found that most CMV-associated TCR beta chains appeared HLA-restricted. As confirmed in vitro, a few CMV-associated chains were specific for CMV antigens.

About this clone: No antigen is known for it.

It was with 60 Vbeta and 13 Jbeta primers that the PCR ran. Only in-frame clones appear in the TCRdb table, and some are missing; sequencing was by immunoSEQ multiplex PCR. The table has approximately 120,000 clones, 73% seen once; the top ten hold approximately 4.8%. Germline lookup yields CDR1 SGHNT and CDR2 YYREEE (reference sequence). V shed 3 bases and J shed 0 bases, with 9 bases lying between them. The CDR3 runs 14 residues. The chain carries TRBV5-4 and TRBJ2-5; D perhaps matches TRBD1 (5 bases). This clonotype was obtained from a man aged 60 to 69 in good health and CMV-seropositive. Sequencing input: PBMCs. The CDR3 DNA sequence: TGTGCCAGCAGCTCTACAGGTTACCAAGAGACCCAGTACTTC. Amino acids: CASSSTGYQETQYF.